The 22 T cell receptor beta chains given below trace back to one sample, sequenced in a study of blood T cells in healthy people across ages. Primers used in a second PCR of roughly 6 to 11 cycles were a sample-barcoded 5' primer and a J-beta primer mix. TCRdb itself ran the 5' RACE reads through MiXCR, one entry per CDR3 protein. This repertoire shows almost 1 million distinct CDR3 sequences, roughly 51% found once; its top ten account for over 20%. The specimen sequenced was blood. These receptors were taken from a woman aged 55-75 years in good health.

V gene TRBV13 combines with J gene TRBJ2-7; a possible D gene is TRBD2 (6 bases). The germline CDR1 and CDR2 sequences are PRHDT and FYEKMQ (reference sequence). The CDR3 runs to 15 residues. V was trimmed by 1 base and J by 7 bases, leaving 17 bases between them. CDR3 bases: TGTGCCAGCAGCTTAGACGGGAGCCCCTACAATGAGCAGTACTTC. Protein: CASSLDGSPYNEQYF.

The CDR3 DNA sequence: TGCAGTGCTAGAGTGGGGGTTGGCAATCAGCCCCAGCATTTT. Its translation is CSARVGVGNQPQHF. V usage is TRBV20-1 and J usage is TRBJ1-5, with a tentative D call TRBD1 (5 bases). This CDR3 has 14 residues. Germline CDR1 DFQATT, CDR2 SNEGSKA (reference sequence). V was shortened by 1 base and J by 2 bases, with 9 bases between the two germline ends.

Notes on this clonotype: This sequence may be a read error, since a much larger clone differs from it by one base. The CDR3 spells CASSDSNRGEQYF. CDR3 sequence (DNA): TGTGCCAGCAGTGACTCGAACAGAGGCGAGCAGTACTTC. The genes are TRBV6-2 or TRBV6-3 and TRBJ2-7; D is uncertain. The CDR3 sequence is 13 residues long. Germline CDR1 MNHEY, CDR2 SVGEGT.

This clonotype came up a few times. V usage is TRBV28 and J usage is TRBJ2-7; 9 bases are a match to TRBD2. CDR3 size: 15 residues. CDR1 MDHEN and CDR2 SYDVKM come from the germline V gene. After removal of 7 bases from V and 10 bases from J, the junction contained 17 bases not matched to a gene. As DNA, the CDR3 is TGTGCCAGCAAGAGGGAGCGGGAGGCCTACTTAACCCAGTACTTC. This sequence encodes CASKREREAYLTQYF.

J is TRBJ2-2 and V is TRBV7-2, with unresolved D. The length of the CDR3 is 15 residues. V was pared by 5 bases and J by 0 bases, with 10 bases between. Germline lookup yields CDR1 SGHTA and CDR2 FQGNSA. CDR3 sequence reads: CASSTPTANTGELFF. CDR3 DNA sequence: TGTGCCAGCAGCACACCGACGGCGAACACCGGGGAGCTGTTTTTT.

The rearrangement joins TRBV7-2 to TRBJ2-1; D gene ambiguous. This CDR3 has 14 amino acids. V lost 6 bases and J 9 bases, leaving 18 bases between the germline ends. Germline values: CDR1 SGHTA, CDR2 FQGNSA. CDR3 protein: CASSPRTKGGEQFF. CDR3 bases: TGTGCCAGCAGTCCCAGGACGAAGGGTGGTGAGCAGTTCTTC.

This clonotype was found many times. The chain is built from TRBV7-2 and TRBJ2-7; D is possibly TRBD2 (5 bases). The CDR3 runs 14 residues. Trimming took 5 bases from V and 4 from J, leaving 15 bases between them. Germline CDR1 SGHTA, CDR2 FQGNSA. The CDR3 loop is CASSISVDGYEQYF. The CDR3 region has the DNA TGTGCCAGCAGCATTAGCGTTGATGGGTACGAGCAGTACTTC.

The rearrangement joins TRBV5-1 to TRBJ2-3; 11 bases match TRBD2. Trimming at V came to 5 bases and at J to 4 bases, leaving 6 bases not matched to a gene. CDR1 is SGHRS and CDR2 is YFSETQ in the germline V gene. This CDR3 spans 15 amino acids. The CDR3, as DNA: TGCGCCAGCAGTACGGCTAGCGGGAGGCCAGATACGCAGTATTTT. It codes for CASSTASGRPDTQYF. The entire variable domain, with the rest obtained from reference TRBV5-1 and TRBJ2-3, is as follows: KAGVTQTPRYLIKTRGQQVTLSCSPISGHRSVSWYQQTPGQGLQFLFEYFSETQRNKGNFPGRFSGRQFSNSRSEMNVSTLELGDSALYLCASSTASGRPDTQYFGPGTRLTVL.

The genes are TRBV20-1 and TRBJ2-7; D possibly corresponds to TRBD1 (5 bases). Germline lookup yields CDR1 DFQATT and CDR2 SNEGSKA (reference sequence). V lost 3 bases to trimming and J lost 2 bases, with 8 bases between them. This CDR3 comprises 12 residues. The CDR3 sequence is CSARTETYEQYF. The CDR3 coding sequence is TGCAGTGCTAGGACAGAAACCTACGAGCAGTACTTC.

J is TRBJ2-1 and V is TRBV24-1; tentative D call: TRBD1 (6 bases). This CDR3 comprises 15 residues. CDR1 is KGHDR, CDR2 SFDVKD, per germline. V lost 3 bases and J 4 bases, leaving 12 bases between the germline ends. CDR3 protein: CATSDTGTNYNEQFF. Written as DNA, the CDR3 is TGTGCCACCAGTGATACCGGGACAAATTACAATGAGCAGTTCTTC.

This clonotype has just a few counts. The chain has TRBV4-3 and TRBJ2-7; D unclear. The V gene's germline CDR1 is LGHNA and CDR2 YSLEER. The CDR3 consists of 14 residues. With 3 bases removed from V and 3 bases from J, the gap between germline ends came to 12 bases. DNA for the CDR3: TGCGCCAGCAGCCAGGGAATTGCGAGCTACGAGCAGTACTTC. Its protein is CASSQGIASYEQYF.

The CDR3 sequence: CASSLGLRGDEQFF. CDR3 DNA sequence: TGTGCCAGCAGCTTGGGGCTCAGGGGCGATGAGCAGTTCTTC. The J gene is TRBJ2-1, the V gene TRBV7-2; TRBD1 might be the D (6 bases). The V gene lost 3 bases and the J gene lost 8 bases, with 14 bases spanning the gap. The CDR3 is made up of 14 amino acids. CDR1 is SGHTA and CDR2 is FQGNSA in the germline V gene.

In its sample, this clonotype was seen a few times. CDR3 loop: CASSAAGRNEQFF. CDR3 coding DNA: TGTGCCAGCAGCGCAGCGGGCCGTAATGAGCAGTTCTTC. This chain uses TRBV9 with TRBJ2-1; possibly TRBD2 for D (6 bases). The CDR3 length is 13 residues. Germline-derived CDR1 and CDR2 are SGDLS and YYNGEE. Trimming cost V 3 bases and J 7 bases, with 11 bases left between them.

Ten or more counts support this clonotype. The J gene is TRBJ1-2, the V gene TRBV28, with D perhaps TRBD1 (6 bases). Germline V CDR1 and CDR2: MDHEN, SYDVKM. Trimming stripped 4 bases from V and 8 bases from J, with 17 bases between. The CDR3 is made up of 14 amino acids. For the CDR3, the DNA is TGTGCCAGCAGTTCGGGGGGACAAGTTTTAGGCTACACCTTC. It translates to CASSSGGQVLGYTF.

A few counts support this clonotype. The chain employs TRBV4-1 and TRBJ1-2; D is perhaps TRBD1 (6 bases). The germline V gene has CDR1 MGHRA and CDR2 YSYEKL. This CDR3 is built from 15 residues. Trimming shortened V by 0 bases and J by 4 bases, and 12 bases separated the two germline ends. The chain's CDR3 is CASSQEATGGYGYTF. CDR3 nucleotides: TGCGCCAGCAGCCAAGAAGCGACAGGCGGCTATGGCTACACCTTC.

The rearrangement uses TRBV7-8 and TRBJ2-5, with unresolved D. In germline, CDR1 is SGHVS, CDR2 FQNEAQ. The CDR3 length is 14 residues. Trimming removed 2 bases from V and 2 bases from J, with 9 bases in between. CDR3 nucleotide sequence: TGTGCCAGCAGCTTACATGAAAATCAAGAGACCCAGTACTTC. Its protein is CASSLHENQETQYF.

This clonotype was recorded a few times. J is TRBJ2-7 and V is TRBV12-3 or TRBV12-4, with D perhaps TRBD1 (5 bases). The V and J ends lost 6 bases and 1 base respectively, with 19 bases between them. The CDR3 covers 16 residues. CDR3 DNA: TGTGCCAGCAGCCCCCTTGGCACAGGAAAATCCTACGAGCAGTACTTC. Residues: CASSPLGTGKSYEQYF.

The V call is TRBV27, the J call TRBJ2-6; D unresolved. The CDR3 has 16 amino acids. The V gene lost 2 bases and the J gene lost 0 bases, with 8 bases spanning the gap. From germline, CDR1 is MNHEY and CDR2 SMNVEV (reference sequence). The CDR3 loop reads CASSLGLISGANVLTF. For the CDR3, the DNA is TGTGCCAGCAGTTTAGGGCTCATCTCTGGGGCCAACGTCCTGACTTTC.

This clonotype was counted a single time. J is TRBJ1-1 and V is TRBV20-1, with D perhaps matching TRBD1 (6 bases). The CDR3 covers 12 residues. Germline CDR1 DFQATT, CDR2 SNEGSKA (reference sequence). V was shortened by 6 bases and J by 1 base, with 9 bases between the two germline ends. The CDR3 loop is CSAGTQNTEAFF. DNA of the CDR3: TGCAGTGCCGGGACACAGAACACTGAAGCTTTCTTT.

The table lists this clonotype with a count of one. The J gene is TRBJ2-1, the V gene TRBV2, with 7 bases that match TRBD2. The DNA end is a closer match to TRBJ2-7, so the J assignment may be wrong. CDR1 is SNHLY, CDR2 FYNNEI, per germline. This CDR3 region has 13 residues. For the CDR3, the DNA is TGTGCCAGCGGGAGGGCCTCCTGCAATGAGCAGTACTTC. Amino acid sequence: CASGRASCNEQYF.

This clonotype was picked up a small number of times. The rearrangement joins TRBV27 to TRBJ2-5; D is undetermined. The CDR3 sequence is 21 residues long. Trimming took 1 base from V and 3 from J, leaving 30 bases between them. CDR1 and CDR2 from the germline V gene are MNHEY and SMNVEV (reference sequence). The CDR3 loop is CASSLLPLRSGPGNLKETQYF. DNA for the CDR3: TGTGCCAGCAGTTTATTGCCCTTGAGGAGTGGGCCAGGCAACTTAAAAGAGACCCAGTACTTC.

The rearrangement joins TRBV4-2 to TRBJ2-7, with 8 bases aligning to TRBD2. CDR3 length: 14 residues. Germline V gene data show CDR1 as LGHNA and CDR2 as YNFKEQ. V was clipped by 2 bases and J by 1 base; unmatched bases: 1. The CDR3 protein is CASSQQRESYEQYF. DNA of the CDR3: TGTGCCAGCAGCCAACAGCGGGAGTCCTACGAGCAGTACTTC.